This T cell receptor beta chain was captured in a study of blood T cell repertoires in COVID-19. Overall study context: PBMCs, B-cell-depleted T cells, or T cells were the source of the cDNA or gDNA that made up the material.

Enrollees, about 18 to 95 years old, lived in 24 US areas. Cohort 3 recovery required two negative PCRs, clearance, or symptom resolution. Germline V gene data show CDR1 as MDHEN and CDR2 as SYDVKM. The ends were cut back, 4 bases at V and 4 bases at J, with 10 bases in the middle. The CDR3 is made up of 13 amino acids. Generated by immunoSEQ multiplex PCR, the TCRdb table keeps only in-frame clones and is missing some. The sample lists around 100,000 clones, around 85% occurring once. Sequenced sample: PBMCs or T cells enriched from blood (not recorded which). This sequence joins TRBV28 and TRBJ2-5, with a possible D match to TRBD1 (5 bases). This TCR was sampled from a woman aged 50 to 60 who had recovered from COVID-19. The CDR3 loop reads CASSSLRGETQYF. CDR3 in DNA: TGTGCCAGCAGTTCACTTAGGGGAGAGACCCAGTACTTC.